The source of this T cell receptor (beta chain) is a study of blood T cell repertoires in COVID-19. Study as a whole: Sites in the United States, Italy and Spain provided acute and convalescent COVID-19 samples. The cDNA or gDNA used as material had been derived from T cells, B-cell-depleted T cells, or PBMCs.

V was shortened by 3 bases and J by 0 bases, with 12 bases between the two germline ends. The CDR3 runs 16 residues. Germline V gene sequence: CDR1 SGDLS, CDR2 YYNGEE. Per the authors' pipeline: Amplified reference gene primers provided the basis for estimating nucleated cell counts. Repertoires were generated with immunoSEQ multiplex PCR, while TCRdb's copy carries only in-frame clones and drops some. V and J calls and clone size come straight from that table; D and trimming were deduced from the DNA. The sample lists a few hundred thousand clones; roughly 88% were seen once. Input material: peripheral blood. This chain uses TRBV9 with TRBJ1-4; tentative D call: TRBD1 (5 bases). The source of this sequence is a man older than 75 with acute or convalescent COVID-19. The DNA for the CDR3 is TGTGCCAGCAGCGCGGTGACAGATCCAACTAATGAAAAACTGTTTTTT. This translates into CASSAVTDPTNEKLFF.